The T cell receptor (beta chain) described here comes from a study of blood T cells in healthy people across ages. The germline CDR1 and CDR2 sequences are MDHEN and SYDVKM. The CDR3 runs to 14 residues. With 6 bases removed from V and 3 bases from J, the gap between germline ends came to 12 bases. Total RNA, at least 5.5 micrograms per sample, came from PBMCs. Through a sample-barcoded 5' primer and a J-beta primer mix, a second PCR was run for roughly 6 to 12 cycles. TCRdb passed the 5' RACE reads through MiXCR, listing each CDR3 protein once. This sample has some 710,000 distinct CDR3 sequences; 20% to 25% occur once, and the top ten carry roughly 22%. This clonotype was picked up a small number of times. Its specificity is unknown. General observations from the study: TCR beta diversity tracked closely with naive T cell percentage. Changes in expanded clonotypes were possibly confounded, as the CMV status of donors was unknown. The long-lived group displayed more naive CD4+ cells, plus higher diversity, than the aged donors did.

The origin of this receptor is a man between 65 and 85 years old in good health. The chain joins TRBV28 to TRBJ1-3; D remains ambiguous. Sequenced sample: blood. DNA for the CDR3: TGTGCCAGCAGGCCCACCTTGGGTGGAAACACCATATATTTT. Encoded protein: CASRPTLGGNTIYF.